This T cell receptor beta chain appears in the sequencing data of a study of low-dose radiotherapy and immunotherapy resistance in tumors. TRAV- and TRBV-specific primers, spanning alpha and beta chains, primed first-strand cDNA. Both a constant-region primer and a V-primer adapter served to amplify TCRs across 15 to 20 PCR cycles. Amplification of isolated mRNA was accomplished via in vitro transcription. TCRdb analysed the reads with MiXCR anew, one entry per CDR3 protein. Of nearly 60,000 distinct CDR3 sequences listed, about 25% are singletons. Germline CDR1 is SGHAT and CDR2 is FQNNGV. The CDR3 is 11 residues long. The V gene lost 5 bases and the J gene lost 6 bases, with 8 bases spanning the gap. This clonotype was observed many times. Time point defined: after trial treatment. Specified treatment: LDRT plus nivolumab, ipilimumab, low-dose cyclophosphamide and aspirin (RACIN trial). Donors were administered nivolumab, ipilimumab, aspirin and low-dose cyclophosphamide, together with low-dose radiotherapy.

The chain employs TRBV11-2 and TRBJ2-7; a weak D match, TRBD1 (6 bases). The clonotype was recovered from a male donor with prostate cancer. The sequencing used PBMCs, collected after low-dose radiotherapy plus immunotherapy. CDR3 DNA sequence: TGTGCCAGCAGCGAGGGGGTCGAGCAGTACTTC. Protein product: CASSEGVEQYF.